One sample yielded the 20 T cell receptor beta chains listed below, sequenced in a study of T cells after posttransplantation cyclophosphamide. Libraries were prepared by immunoSEQ multiplex PCR; TCRdb keeps only in-frame clonotypes and omits some of them. The top ten clones hold 2.8% of a sample with tens of thousands of clones, 86% of them seen once. The sequencing input was PBMCs. All receptors come from a man aged 25-45 years with a blood cancer, CMV-positive, and with a related stem cell donor.

The chain links TRBV7-9 to TRBJ2-7; D perhaps matches TRBD2 (7 bases). V was clipped by 1 base and J by 3 bases, with 25 bases between them. This CDR3 is built from 19 residues. Germline CDR1 reads SEHNR; CDR2 reads FQNEAQ (reference sequence). In DNA, the CDR3 is TGTGCCAGCAGCTTAGTTCTCCACAGGGAGGGGGTCTTAGGCTACGAGCAGTACTTC. It specifies CASSLVLHREGVLGYEQYF.

The chain uses TRBV5-6 and TRBJ2-7; the match to TRBD2 covers 8 bases. The length of the CDR3 is 15 residues. V shed 0 bases, J shed 0 bases, and the junction held 2 bases outside the gene matches. From germline, CDR1 is SGHDT and CDR2 YYEEEE. CDR3: CASSLVSGSSYEQYF. CDR3 nucleotides: TGTGCCAGCAGCTTGGTCAGCGGGAGCTCCTACGAGCAGTACTTC.

CDR3 in amino acids: CASSTSRNTEAFF. Written as DNA, the CDR3 is TGCGCCAGCAGTACCAGTCGGAACACTGAAGCTTTCTTT. V gene TRBV10-2 combines with J gene TRBJ1-1; the D is unclear. The V end was cut by 5 bases, the J end by 1 base, with 8 bases between. Germline CDR1 reads WSHSY; CDR2 reads SAAADI. The CDR3 contains 13 residues.

This clone was detected only once. This sequence joins TRBV10-3 and TRBJ2-5; 7 bases line up with TRBD2. The germline CDR1 and CDR2 sequences are ENHRY and SYGVKD. V shed 4 bases and J 5 bases; nucleotides not matched to a gene: 4. CDR3 length: 13 residues. This CDR3 reads CAISVREGETQYF. CDR3 nucleotides: TGTGCCATCAGTGTTAGGGAGGGGGAGACCCAGTACTTC.

The chain has TRBV7-2 and TRBJ1-3; 7 nucleotides agree with TRBD1. The CDR3 totals 17 residues. Germline values: CDR1 SGHTA, CDR2 FQGNSA. With V trimmed by 5 bases and J by 11 bases, 21 bases remained unmatched. CDR3 loop: CASSPNRQGRRGNAIYF. CDR3 in DNA: TGTGCCAGCAGCCCCAACCGACAGGGCAGGCGGGGAAATGCCATATATTTT. The complete variable domain, with remaining parts taken from reference TRBV7-2 and TRBJ1-3, reads GAGVSQSPSNKVTEKGKDVELRCDPISGHTALYWYRQSLGQGLEFLIYFQGNSAPDKSGLPSDRFSAERTGGSVSTLTIQRTQQEDSAVYLCASSPNRQGRRGNAIYFGEGSWLTVV.

V gene TRBV7-9 combines with J gene TRBJ1-4, with a tentative D call TRBD1 (6 bases). V dropped 4 bases and J dropped 0 bases, with 15 bases sitting between them. The V gene's germline CDR1 is SEHNR and CDR2 FQNEAQ (reference sequence). The CDR3 consists of 17 residues. The CDR3 loop reads CASSSAGHGATNEKLFF. The CDR3 coding sequence is TGTGCCAGCAGCTCAGCGGGACATGGTGCAACTAATGAAAAACTGTTTTTT.

The rearrangement links TRBV4-2 to TRBJ2-7, with 7 bases fitting TRBD2. V shed 0 bases, J shed 3 bases, and the junction held 11 bases outside the gene matches. CDR1 is LGHNA and CDR2 is YNFKEQ in the germline V gene. This CDR3 has 17 residues. The CDR3 bases are TGTGCCAGCAGCCAAGATCTAGGTTCGGGGGGAATCTACGAGCAGTACTTC. It codes for CASSQDLGSGGIYEQYF.

The V call is TRBV15, the J call TRBJ2-7; no firm D call. The CDR3 totals 13 residues. V lost 1 base, J lost 5 bases, and 9 bases lay in between. CDR1 is LNHNV and CDR2 is YYDKDF in the germline V gene (reference sequence). The DNA for the CDR3 is TGTGCCACCAGCAGAGCCCCTGACAACGAGCAGTACTTC. Translating it yields CATSRAPDNEQYF.

V usage is TRBV5-4 and J usage is TRBJ2-1, with 9 bases that match TRBD1. This CDR3 region has 16 residues. With 3 bases clipped from V and 4 bases from J, the junction kept 8 bases outside the gene matches. CDR1 is SGHNT and CDR2 is YYREEE in the germline V gene (reference sequence). CDR3 amino acids: CASSSSRGQGYNEQFF. DNA of the CDR3: TGTGCCAGCAGCTCCTCCCGGGGACAGGGATACAATGAGCAGTTCTTC. The entire variable domain, with the rest obtained from reference TRBV5-4 and TRBJ2-1, is as follows: ETGVTQSPTHLIKTRGQQVTLRCSSQSGHNTVSWYQQALGQGPQFIFQYYREEENGRGNFPPRFSGLQFPNYSSELNVNALELDDSALYLCASSSSRGQGYNEQFFGPGTRLTVL.

The genes are TRBV7-9 and TRBJ1-5; the D is unclear. The V gene lost 1 base and the J gene lost 0 bases, with 4 bases spanning the gap. Germline values: CDR1 SEHNR, CDR2 FQNEAQ (reference sequence). The CDR3 runs 14 residues. The CDR3 DNA is TGTGCCAGCAGCTTAGGCGCTAGCAATCAGCCCCAGCATTTT. Translating it yields CASSLGASNQPQHF.

This rearrangement joins TRBV4-1 to TRBJ1-3; no clear D gene. CDR1 is MGHRA, CDR2 YSYEKL, per germline. The CDR3 sequence is 16 residues long. Between the trimmed V and J ends, which lost 4 bases and 0 bases, there was a span of 13 bases. The DNA of the CDR3 is TGCGCCAGCAGCCGCAGGAACACAGACTCTGGAAACACCATATATTTT. Translation: CASSRRNTDSGNTIYF.

The chain recombines TRBV5-4 with TRBJ2-3; the match to TRBD2 covers 14 bases. The CDR3 length is 16 residues. The junction had 6 bases not matched to a gene; V was cut back by 4 bases and J by 5 bases. The V gene's germline CDR1 is SGHNT and CDR2 YYREEE (reference sequence). The CDR3 bases are TGTGCCAGCAGCACCGGACTAGCGGGAGGCAGAGATACGCAGTATTTT. Translation: CASSTGLAGGRDTQYF.

The chain recombines TRBV27 with TRBJ2-7, with 7 bases fitting TRBD2. Germline V gives CDR1 MNHEY, CDR2 SMNVEV (reference sequence). The CDR3 has 15 amino acids. Germline trimming cut 4 bases from V and 4 bases from J; bases unmatched to any gene: 10. CDR3 DNA sequence: TGTGCCAGCAGTTCCTTAGCGGGCCCCTCTTACGAGCAGTACTTC. Residues: CASSSLAGPSYEQYF.

The V call is TRBV30, the J call TRBJ2-7, with 9 bases that match TRBD2. Trimming cost V 3 bases and J 7 bases; bases outside gene matches: 4. The CDR3 extends over 12 amino acids. Germline-derived CDR1 and CDR2 are GTSNPN and SVGIG (reference sequence). The CDR3 loop is CAWRGLAWEQYF. The CDR3 coding sequence is TGTGCCTGGAGAGGACTAGCGTGGGAGCAGTACTTC.

CDR3 protein: CASSQTNTGELFF. The CDR3 DNA reads as TGTGCTAGCAGTCAAACGAACACCGGGGAGCTGTTTTTT. The chain joins TRBV12-5 to TRBJ2-2, with D hard to call. CDR1 and CDR2 from the germline V gene are LGHNT and FRNRAP. There are 13 residues in the CDR3. V gave up 9 bases and J gave up 0 bases, with 8 bases separating them.

This rearrangement joins TRBV4-3 to TRBJ2-3; D is unresolved. The length of the CDR3 is 14 residues. Germline V gene lookup returns CDR1 LGHNA and CDR2 YSLEER. V gave up 0 bases and J gave up 0 bases, with 4 bases separating them. CDR3 sequence: CASSQDLSTDTQYF. CDR3 coding DNA: TGCGCCAGCAGCCAAGACCTCAGCACAGATACGCAGTATTTT.

This chain connects TRBV18 to TRBJ1-1, with D possibly TRBD1 on 5 matching bases. This CDR3 region has 14 residues. V was clipped by 3 bases and J by 5 bases, with 13 bases between them. Germline assignment: CDR1 KGHSH and CDR2 LQKENI. The CDR3 here is CASSPQGGRTEAFF. The CDR3 nucleotides read TGTGCCAGCTCACCCCAGGGAGGAAGGACTGAAGCTTTCTTT. The whole variable domain, filled in from reference TRBV18 and TRBJ1-1, reads NAGVMQNPRHLVRRRGQEARLRCSPMKGHSHVYWYRQLPEEGLKFMVYLQKENIIDESGMPKERFSAEFPKEGPSILRIQQVVRGDSAAYFCASSPQGGRTEAFFGQGTRLTVV.

The table lists this clone with a count of one. The rearrangement uses TRBV30 and TRBJ1-4, with D unclear. Deletions cut 6 bases from V and 7 bases from J, with 21 bases between. Looked up from germline, CDR1 is GTSNPN and CDR2 is SVGIG (reference sequence). The length of the CDR3 is 15 residues. This CDR3 is CACSVGRVWTEKLFF. The DNA of the CDR3 is TGTGCCTGTTCGGTCGGGCGGGTATGGACTGAAAAACTGTTTTTT. The entire variable domain, with the rest obtained from reference TRBV30 and TRBJ1-4, is as follows: SQTIHQWPATLVQPVGSPLSLECTVEGTSNPNLYWYRQAAGRGLQLLFYSVGIGQISSEVPQNLSASRPQDRQFILSSKKLLLSDSGFYLCACSVGRVWTEKLFFGSGTQLSVL.

V is TRBV7-9 and J is TRBJ1-4, with a possible D match to TRBD1 (5 bases). V dropped 5 bases and J dropped 5 bases, with 12 bases sitting between them. This CDR3 has 14 amino acids. Germline lookup yields CDR1 SEHNR and CDR2 FQNEAQ (reference sequence). The CDR3, as DNA: TGTGCCAGCAGCAATCCGACAGAGAATGAAAAACTGTTTTTT. Amino acids: CASSNPTENEKLFF. The full variable domain, in which reference TRBV7-9 and TRBJ1-4 provide the parts outside the CDR3, is DTGVSQNPRHKITKRGQNVTFRCDPISEHNRLYWYRQTLGQGPEFLTYFQNEAQLEKSRLLSDRFSAERPKGSFSTLEIQRTEQGDSAMYLCASSNPTENEKLFFGSGTQLSVL.

The DNA of the CDR3 is TGTGCCAGCATCCGGGACAGGGGAGCTGGAAACACCATATATTTT. Protein: CASIRDRGAGNTIYF. The rearrangement links TRBV2 to TRBJ1-3; 10 bases fit TRBD1. V lost 7 bases to trimming and J lost 2 bases; unmatched junction nucleotides: 5. CDR1 and CDR2 (germline): SNHLY, FYNNEI. The CDR3 sequence is 15 residues long.